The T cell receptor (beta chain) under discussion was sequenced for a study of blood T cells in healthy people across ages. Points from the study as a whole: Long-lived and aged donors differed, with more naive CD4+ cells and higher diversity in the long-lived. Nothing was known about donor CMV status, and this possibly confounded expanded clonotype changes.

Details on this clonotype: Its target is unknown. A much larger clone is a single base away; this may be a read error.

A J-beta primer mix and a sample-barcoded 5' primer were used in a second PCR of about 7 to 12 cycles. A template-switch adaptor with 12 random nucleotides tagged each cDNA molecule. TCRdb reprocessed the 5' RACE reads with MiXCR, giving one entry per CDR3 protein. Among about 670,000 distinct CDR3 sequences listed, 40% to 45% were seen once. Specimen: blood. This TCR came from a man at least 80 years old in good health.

The CDR3 nucleotides are TGCGGCGTTGCGTCGGACAGTGGGTACGAGCAGTACTTC. Its translation: CGVASDSGYEQYF. The gene calls are TRBV29-1 and TRBJ2-7; possible D gene TRBD1, 6 bases. CDR3 length: 13 amino acids. Germline CDR1 SQVTM, CDR2 ANQGSEA.